A single sample is the source of the 21 T cell receptor beta chains below, sequenced in a study of T cell changes during pregnancy in multiple sclerosis. The protocol was immunoSEQ multiplex PCR, while the TCRdb copy is restricted to in-frame clones and leaves out a portion. The data contain tens of thousands of clones, 85% to 90% of them singletons. The material was peripheral blood, obtained in the first trimester of pregnancy. These receptors were collected from a female donor in good health, enrolled as a control in a pregnancy study.

The rearrangement uses TRBV4-3 and TRBJ2-2; tentatively, D is TRBD1 (5 bases). Trimming stripped 0 bases from V and 4 bases from J, with 15 bases between. In germline, CDR1 is LGHNA, CDR2 YSLEER. The CDR3 length is 17 residues. Written as DNA, the CDR3 is TGCGCCAGCAGCCAAGATGGGGCGAGCAGACCCACCGGGGAGCTGTTTTTT. It specifies CASSQDGASRPTGELFF.

This chain links TRBV5-1 with TRBJ2-1, with TRBD2 identical over 12 bases. Trimming cost V 3 bases and J 2 bases; bases outside gene matches: 6. The CDR3 contains 17 residues. CDR1 is SGHRS, CDR2 YFSETQ, per germline. CDR3 DNA: TGCGCCAGCAGCTCCCCTAGCGGGGGGGCGCCCTACAATGAGCAGTTCTTC. Its translation is CASSSPSGGAPYNEQFF.

This chain uses TRBV2 with TRBJ2-3, with D tentatively TRBD2 (5 bases). Per the germline V gene, CDR1 is SNHLY and CDR2 is FYNNEI. V shed 6 bases and J shed 2 bases, with 21 bases lying between them. This CDR3 spans 17 amino acids. The CDR3, as DNA: TGTGCCAGCAGCCGTACCGCTGGCAGCGGATCCACAGATACGCAGTATTTT. It specifies CASSRTAGSGSTDTQYF.

The genes are TRBV6-4 and TRBJ1-2; TRBD1 matches 9 bases. Trimming removed 4 bases from V and 3 bases from J; junction bases left unmatched: 0. Germline CDR1 and CDR2: MRHNA and SNTAGT. The CDR3 covers 13 residues. This chain's CDR3 is CASSGTGDYGYTF. DNA for the CDR3: TGTGCCAGCAGTGGGACAGGGGACTATGGCTACACCTTC.

The V and J genes are TRBV7-2 and TRBJ2-1, with TRBD2 matching 10 bases. Germline CDR1 SGHTA, CDR2 FQGNSA. Unmatched junction bases numbered 12, after V lost 1 base and J lost 9 bases. The CDR3 totals 17 residues. CDR3 sequence (DNA): TGTGCCAGCAGCTTAGACCTAGCTAGCGGGGGTATAGGTGAGCAGTTCTTC. It is translated as CASSLDLASGGIGEQFF.

The chain combines TRBV5-1 with TRBJ2-5, with D tentatively TRBD1 (7 bases). The ends were cut back, 3 bases at V and 5 bases at J, with 20 bases in the middle. This CDR3 contains 16 residues. Germline values: CDR1 SGHRS, CDR2 YFSETQ. The CDR3 DNA is TGCGCCAGCAGCTCGGGGGCTATACAGGGGAGCGAGACCCAGTACTTC. It encodes CASSSGAIQGSETQYF.

The V and J genes are TRBV5-1 and TRBJ2-7; TRBD1 matches 8 bases. Trimming took 4 bases from V and 1 from J; bases not matched to a gene: 4. From germline, CDR1 is SGHRS and CDR2 YFSETQ. CDR3 length: 14 residues. CDR3 sequence reads: CASSADRESYEQYF. DNA of the CDR3: TGCGCCAGCAGCGCGGACAGGGAGTCCTACGAGCAGTACTTC.

The V and J genes are TRBV5-6 and TRBJ1-5; no reliable D call. Germline CDR1 reads SGHDT; CDR2 reads YYEEEE. V was shortened by 0 bases and J by 0 bases, with 7 bases between the two germline ends. This CDR3 contains 15 residues. The CDR3, as DNA: TGTGCCAGCAGCTTGGCCGGGAGTAGCAATCAGCCCCAGCATTTT. Translating it yields CASSLAGSSNQPQHF.

V and J are TRBV5-1 and TRBJ1-2; D unresolved. Germline V gives CDR1 SGHRS, CDR2 YFSETQ. Trimming removed 0 bases from V and 3 bases from J, with 6 bases in between. The CDR3 length is 13 residues. As DNA, the CDR3 is TGCGCCAGCAGCTTGGCCGGGGACTATGGCTACACCTTC. It codes for CASSLAGDYGYTF.

The V call is TRBV2, the J call TRBJ1-2; D possibly corresponds to TRBD1 (5 bases). The CDR3 is made up of 16 amino acids. Per germline, CDR1 SNHLY and CDR2 FYNNEI. The germline V and J ends were trimmed by 0 bases and 0 bases, with 11 bases remaining between them. The chain's CDR3 is CASSEALGVANYGYTF. CDR3 DNA: TGTGCCAGCAGTGAAGCGCTAGGGGTAGCTAACTATGGCTACACCTTC.

This chain uses TRBV21-1 with TRBJ2-3; the listed D gene, TRBD1, was not tested against the DNA. TRBV21-1 is termed a pseudogene. This CDR3 is 16 amino acids long. CDR3 sequence (DNA): TGTGCCAGCAACGGACCCGGGACAGGGAACGCAGATACGCAGTATTTT. This sequence encodes CASNGPGTGNADTQYF.

V and J are TRBV2 and TRBJ2-1, with D maybe TRBD1 (5 bases). Germline lookup yields CDR1 SNHLY and CDR2 FYNNEI. V shed 6 bases and J shed 9 bases, with 9 bases lying between them. The CDR3 loop spans 11 amino acids. This chain's CDR3 is CASSQGGEQFF. CDR3 nucleotide sequence: TGTGCCAGCAGCCAGGGCGGTGAGCAGTTCTTC.

CDR3 amino acids: CSVETGANYGYTF. The CDR3 bases are TGCAGCGTTGAGACAGGAGCTAACTATGGCTACACCTTC. This sequence joins TRBV29-1 and TRBJ1-2, with D tentatively TRBD1 (6 bases). V was shortened by 3 bases and J by 0 bases, with 8 bases between the two germline ends. Germline-derived CDR1 and CDR2 are SQVTM and ANQGSEA. The CDR3 is made up of 13 amino acids.

The rearrangement uses TRBV30 and TRBJ2-2; possible D gene TRBD1, 6 bases. V gave up 0 bases and J gave up 1 base, with 9 bases separating them. The CDR3 extends over 15 amino acids. Looked up from germline, CDR1 is GTSNPN and CDR2 is SVGIG (reference sequence). The CDR3 region has the DNA TGTGCCTGGAGTGTGGTACAGGGGAACACCGGGGAGCTGTTTTTT. It encodes CAWSVVQGNTGELFF.

The gene calls are TRBV11-3 and TRBJ1-2; D unclear. This CDR3 comprises 16 residues. Trimming stripped 0 bases from V and 8 bases from J, with 19 bases between. Germline-derived CDR1 and CDR2 are SGHNT and YENEEA. The CDR3 region is CASSLDVSGTFWGYTF. The DNA of the CDR3 is TGTGCCAGCAGCTTAGATGTGTCAGGCACCTTTTGGGGCTACACCTTC.

The chain employs TRBV19 and TRBJ1-5, with 8 positions matching TRBD1. From germline, CDR1 is LNHDA and CDR2 SQIVND (reference sequence). The trim removed 4 bases at V and 7 bases at J, leaving 3 bases unmatched. The CDR3 has 13 amino acids. As DNA, the CDR3 is TGTGCCAGTAGTAGGGCAGGGGGCCAGCCCCAGCATTTT. Translated: CASSRAGGQPQHF. Full variable domain (missing parts from reference TRBV19 and TRBJ1-5): DGGITQSPKYLFRKEGQNVTLSCEQNLNHDAMYWYRQDPGQGLRLIYYSQIVNDFQKGDIAEGYSVSREKKESFPLTVTSAQKNPTAFYLCASSRAGGQPQHFGDGTRLSIL.

The V call is TRBV7-2, the J call TRBJ2-1; D uncertain. CDR1 is SGHTA and CDR2 is FQGNSA in the germline V gene. Trimming took off 5 bases at V and 6 bases at J, with 8 bases between the two ends. This CDR3 is built from 12 residues. The CDR3 sequence is CASSPMSNEQFF. The CDR3 bases are TGTGCCAGCAGCCCCATGAGCAATGAGCAGTTCTTC.

The genes are TRBV27 and TRBJ2-7; TRBD2 matches 8 bases. The germline V gene encodes CDR1 MNHEY and CDR2 SMNVEV (reference sequence). CDR3 length: 16 residues. V was clipped by 3 bases and J by 6 bases; unmatched bases: 13. CDR3 DNA: TGTGCCAGCAGTTTTAACCAGGCTAGCGGGCCAAGCGAGCAGTACTTC. Translated, it gives CASSFNQASGPSEQYF.

The rearrangement uses TRBV11-2 and TRBJ1-1, with D uncertain. Germline V gene sequence: CDR1 SGHAT, CDR2 FQNNGV. V lost 1 base, J lost 3 bases, and 6 bases lay in between. The CDR3 contains 13 residues. The CDR3 sequence: CASSLASYTEAFF. The CDR3 DNA follows: TGTGCCAGCAGCTTAGCGTCGTACACTGAAGCTTTCTTT.

CDR3 in DNA: TGCGCCAGCAGCCAGGCTCGTTACAATGAGCAGTTCTTC. It codes for CASSQARYNEQFF. The rearrangement links TRBV4-3 to TRBJ2-1; D not resolved. This CDR3 comprises 13 residues. The germline CDR1 and CDR2 sequences are LGHNA and YSLEER. Trimming took off 3 bases at V and 4 bases at J, with 7 bases between the two ends.

The V gene is TRBV5-1, the J gene TRBJ2-3; TRBD2 agrees at 9 bases. Unmatched junction bases numbered 15, after V lost 1 base and J lost 0 bases. This CDR3 region has 20 residues. Germline V CDR1 and CDR2: SGHRS, YFSETQ. In DNA form, the CDR3 reads TGCGCCAGCAGCTTGAGGCAGCACCTTGCTAGCGGGGAAAGCACAGATACGCAGTATTTT. It codes for CASSLRQHLASGESTDTQYF.